The sequence of this T cell receptor beta chain was determined in a study of post-analysis software for immune sequencing data (dated by TCRdb to the mid-2010s). For the wider study: Relapsing-remitting, secondary progressive and progressive-relapsing multiple sclerosis were recorded as disease courses, and subtype annotation was lacking for some patients. The patient repertoires were compared against about 10 previously published healthy control repertoires obtained from donors aged roughly 6 to 26 years. A subset of samples was prepared in parallel using single-end sample barcoding, then pooled and co-amplified after Illumina adapter ligation. What the study reported, not specific to this receptor: The control group was slightly older than the multiple sclerosis patient group. Direct clustering with F measure revealed strong co-clustering of samples prepared in the same batch, which led to a batch-effect correction. Compared with controls, multiple sclerosis patients had significantly lower normalized Chao1 diversity, a finding suggesting substantial peripheral T-cell clonal expansion. Significantly higher frequencies in patients than in controls were found for five or six TRBV segments, including TRBV5-6, TRBV5-1 and TRBV20-1.

CDR1 and CDR2, looked up from the germline V gene (reference sequence), are SGHKS and YYEKEE. The germline ends are 9 bases apart after V is trimmed by 1 base and J by 5 bases. The CDR3 sequence holds 13 residues, the cysteine and phenylalanine included. Of all the DNA, just the CDR3 is kept, 39 bases in frame from base 1. TCR beta repertoires were profiled from peripheral blood of approximately 13 young patients with multiple sclerosis to demonstrate the VDJtools post-analysis software. Multiple sclerosis patients were children and adolescents aged about 6 to 17 years. The library relied on PCR. The instrument given in TCRdb is Illumina HiSeq 2500. Unique molecular identifiers were incorporated into TCR beta cDNA libraries to reduce PCR and sequencing biases. Roughly 0.5 million cDNA molecules were obtained per 1 to 10 million input T cells, so each molecule approximated one T cell. The patient libraries were prepared and sequenced with the same protocol used for the earlier healthy control dataset. Samples belonging to the same batch were prepared together, multiplexed and sequenced on a shared HiSeq lane. On the authors' methods: MIGEC was used to process the raw barcoded reads, and molecular identifier groups with only a single read were discarded before consensus assembly and CDR3 extraction. Clonotype tables were post-analysed with VDJtools, and diversity was normalized by down-sampling all datasets to the smallest sample size. To correct batch-related cross-sample contamination, repertoire overlap clustering matched CDR3 amino acid sequences but not nucleotide sequences. The raw public data were reprocessed by TCRdb itself: fastp quality trimming at Q25, MiXCR clonotype calling, in-frame beta chains only. Each entry is one CDR3 protein sequence, shown with its most common DNA and genes. It is TCRdb's table, rather than the study itself, that gives the V and J calls and clone size. The sample table contains roughly 670,000 distinct CDR3 sequences; only one count was recorded for 55% to 60% of them. The top ten hold roughly 10% of the sample.

Note on this clonotype: Its binding antigen is unknown. No base quality information exists; no much larger clone differs at one position.

The V and J segments used are TRBV5-5 and TRBJ2-5; confidence is insufficient to name the D gene. The source of this sequence is a girl aged 2 to 10 with multiple sclerosis. The sequenced sample consisted of blood. The CDR3: CASSLITVETQYF. The DNA is TGTGCCAGCAGCTTGATTACAGTGGAGACCCAGTACTTC.